A selection of T cell receptor beta chains follows, all from one sample in a study of monozygotic twins with inflammatory bowel disease. TCRdb reprocessed the 5' RACE reads and reports one entry per CDR3 protein, with no DNA. The sample totals some 300,000 distinct CDR3 sequences. The sample comprised blood. These receptors all come from a human donor with ulcerative colitis or Crohn's disease, or a healthy co-twin of an affected twin (not recorded which). The CDR3 runs from the conserved cysteine through the conserved F or W. Each record gives: CDR3 protein, J gene, V gene.

CDR3 protein: CASSSGRTVETQYF
J gene: TRBJ2-5
V gene: TRBV5-1

CDR3 protein: CASSLAKDRPYGYTF
J gene: TRBJ1-2
V gene: TRBV5-1

CDR3 protein: CASSPQELAVYNEQFF
J gene: TRBJ2-1
V gene: TRBV7-9

CDR3 protein: CASRGGVHGELFF
J gene: TRBJ2-2
V gene: TRBV7-2

CDR3 protein: CASSPTIEQFF
J gene: TRBJ2-1
V gene: TRBV7-2

CDR3 protein: CASSVGVSGSNEQFF
J gene: TRBJ2-1
V gene: TRBV9

CDR3 protein: CASSLGTPRETQYF
J gene: TRBJ2-5
V gene: TRBV28

CDR3 protein: CASRSSHYEQYF
J gene: TRBJ2-7
V gene: TRBV28

CDR3 protein: CASSQSSGQGTDTQYF
J gene: TRBJ2-3
V gene: TRBV4-3

CDR3 protein: CSAPVDWTGRSYEQYF
J gene: TRBJ2-7
V gene: TRBV20-1

CDR3 protein: CASSRWTGAKETQYF
J gene: TRBJ2-5
V gene: TRBV5-1

CDR3 protein: CASSPGSVDYGYTF
J gene: TRBJ1-2
V gene: TRBV5-1

CDR3 protein: CSARDQGGQNNEQFF
J gene: TRBJ2-1
V gene: TRBV20-1

CDR3 protein: CASSLGGRGRTEAFF
J gene: TRBJ1-1
V gene: TRBV7-9

CDR3 protein: CASSQEQIYSPLHF
J gene: TRBJ1-6
V gene: TRBV3-1

CDR3 protein: CASSLEDILSYEQYF
J gene: TRBJ2-7
V gene: TRBV7-2

CDR3 protein: CASSLALSRSRNNEQFF
J gene: TRBJ2-1
V gene: TRBV5-8

CDR3 protein: CAIGVSYNEQFF
J gene: TRBJ2-1
V gene: TRBV10-3

CDR3 protein: CASSQAATHRNSPLHF
J gene: TRBJ1-6
V gene: TRBV4-3

CDR3 protein: CASSNGGLVGETQYF
J gene: TRBJ2-5
V gene: TRBV19

CDR3 protein: CASSPSVPPYEQYF
J gene: TRBJ2-7
V gene: TRBV27

CDR3 protein: CASSLGPAGGPGDTQYF
J gene: TRBJ2-3
V gene: TRBV7-2

CDR3 protein: CASSPWGAGQETQYF
J gene: TRBJ2-5
V gene: TRBV7-9

CDR3 protein: CASSRKAGTGGVGDTQYF
J gene: TRBJ2-3
V gene: TRBV11-2

CDR3 protein: CSASASNRAYEQYF
J gene: TRBJ2-7
V gene: TRBV20-1

CDR3 protein: CSVQGPNTEAFF
J gene: TRBJ1-1
V gene: TRBV29-1

CDR3 protein: CAISESSVGYGYTF
J gene: TRBJ1-2
V gene: TRBV10-3

CDR3 protein: CASSPKRRQGPQEDTEAFF
J gene: TRBJ1-1
V gene: TRBV18

CDR3 protein: CASSWNSQSTDTQYF
J gene: TRBJ2-3
V gene: TRBV5-4

CDR3 protein: CSVSGWTEAFF
J gene: TRBJ1-1
V gene: TRBV29-1

CDR3 protein: CASSLGGQAYGQYF
J gene: TRBJ2-7
V gene: TRBV7-9

CDR3 protein: CATSRDTGGQGKASKNIQYF
J gene: TRBJ2-4
V gene: TRBV15

CDR3 protein: CASGGGSSYNEQFF
J gene: TRBJ2-1
V gene: TRBV9

CDR3 protein: CSARASRGVRQETQYF
J gene: TRBJ2-5
V gene: TRBV20-1

CDR3 protein: CASGPLGGTTDTQYF
J gene: TRBJ2-3
V gene: TRBV12-5

CDR3 protein: CSARAGGQGTLYEQYF
J gene: TRBJ2-7
V gene: TRBV29-1

CDR3 protein: CSARRDRVAGELFF
J gene: TRBJ2-2
V gene: TRBV20-1

CDR3 protein: CASSYSSGKLHEQYF
J gene: TRBJ2-7
V gene: TRBV6-2/TRBV6-3

CDR3 protein: CASSVVGGPNNEQFF
J gene: TRBJ2-1
V gene: TRBV9

CDR3 protein: CAWSVIEKLFF
J gene: TRBJ1-4
V gene: TRBV30

CDR3 protein: CASSLGASGASYEQYF
J gene: TRBJ2-7
V gene: TRBV11-2

CDR3 protein: CASSLSGGAGNEQFF
J gene: TRBJ2-1
V gene: TRBV6-1

CDR3 protein: CSVETGGWNTGELFF
J gene: TRBJ2-2
V gene: TRBV29-1

CDR3 protein: CASSLGGGPSDTQYF
J gene: TRBJ2-3
V gene: TRBV7-9

CDR3 protein: CASSRRTAVQETQYF
J gene: TRBJ2-5
V gene: TRBV19

CDR3 protein: CASKISGYEQYF
J gene: TRBJ2-7
V gene: TRBV28

CDR3 protein: CASSPKGGYNNEQFF
J gene: TRBJ2-1
V gene: TRBV4-3

CDR3 protein: CASSQEPGLAVTDTQYF
J gene: TRBJ2-3
V gene: TRBV4-3

CDR3 protein: CASSFYDREAFF
J gene: TRBJ1-1
V gene: TRBV7-8

CDR3 protein: CASSLGLVSFSGELFF
J gene: TRBJ2-2
V gene: TRBV7-3

CDR3 protein: CASSQYPKGRGTEAFF
J gene: TRBJ1-1
V gene: TRBV4-1

CDR3 protein: CASSLTFNEQYF
J gene: TRBJ2-7
V gene: TRBV5-4

CDR3 protein: CASSLGIYSPLHF
J gene: TRBJ1-6
V gene: TRBV7-6

CDR3 protein: CAISESVGGHLGEAFF
J gene: TRBJ1-1
V gene: TRBV10-3

CDR3 protein: CASSLVLVPEAFF
J gene: TRBJ1-1
V gene: TRBV7-9

CDR3 protein: CATSDGPDRPNQPQHF
J gene: TRBJ1-5
V gene: TRBV24-1

CDR3 protein: CASSAGQGVLDTQYF
J gene: TRBJ2-3
V gene: TRBV27

CDR3 protein: CASSRRTGELFF
J gene: TRBJ2-2
V gene: TRBV7-9

CDR3 protein: CASTSRWTGANVLTF
J gene: TRBJ2-6
V gene: TRBV27